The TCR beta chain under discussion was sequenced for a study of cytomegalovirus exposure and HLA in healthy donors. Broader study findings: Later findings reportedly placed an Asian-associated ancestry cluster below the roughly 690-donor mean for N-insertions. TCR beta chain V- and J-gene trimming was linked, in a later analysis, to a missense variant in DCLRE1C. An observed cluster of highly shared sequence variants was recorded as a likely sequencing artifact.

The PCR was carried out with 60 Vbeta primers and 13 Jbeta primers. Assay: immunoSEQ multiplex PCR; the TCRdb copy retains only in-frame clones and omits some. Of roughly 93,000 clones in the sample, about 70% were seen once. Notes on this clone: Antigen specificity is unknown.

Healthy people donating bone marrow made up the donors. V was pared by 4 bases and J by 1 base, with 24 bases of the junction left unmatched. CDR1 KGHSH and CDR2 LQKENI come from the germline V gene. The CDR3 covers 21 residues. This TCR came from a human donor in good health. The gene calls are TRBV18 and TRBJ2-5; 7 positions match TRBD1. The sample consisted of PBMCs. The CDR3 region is CASSLTGSNVVWLRLQETQYF. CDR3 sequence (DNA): TGTGCCAGCTCACTGACAGGGTCCAATGTAGTGTGGTTACGGCTCCAAGAGACCCAGTACTTC.